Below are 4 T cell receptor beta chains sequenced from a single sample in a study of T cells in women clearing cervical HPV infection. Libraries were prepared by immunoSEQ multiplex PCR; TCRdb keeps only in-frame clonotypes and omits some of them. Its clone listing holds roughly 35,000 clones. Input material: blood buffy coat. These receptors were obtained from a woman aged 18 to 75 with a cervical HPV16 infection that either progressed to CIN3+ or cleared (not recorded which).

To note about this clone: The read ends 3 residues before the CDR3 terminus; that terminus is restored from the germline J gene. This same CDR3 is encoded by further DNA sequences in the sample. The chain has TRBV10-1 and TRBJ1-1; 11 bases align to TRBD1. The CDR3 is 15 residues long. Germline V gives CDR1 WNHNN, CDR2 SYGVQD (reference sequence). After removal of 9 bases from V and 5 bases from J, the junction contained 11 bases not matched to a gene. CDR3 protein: CARPGQGGGGTEAFF. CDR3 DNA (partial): TGCGCCAGACCGGGACAGGGGGGCGGGGGGACTGAA.

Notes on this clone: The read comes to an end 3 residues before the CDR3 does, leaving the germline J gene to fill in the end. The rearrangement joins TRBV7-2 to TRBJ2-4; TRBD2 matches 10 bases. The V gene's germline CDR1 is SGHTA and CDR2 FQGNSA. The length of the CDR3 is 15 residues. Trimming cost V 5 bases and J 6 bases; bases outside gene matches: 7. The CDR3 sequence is CASSQAGGPINIQYF. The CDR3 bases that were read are TGTGCCAGCAGCCAAGCGGGGGGGCCGATAAACATT.

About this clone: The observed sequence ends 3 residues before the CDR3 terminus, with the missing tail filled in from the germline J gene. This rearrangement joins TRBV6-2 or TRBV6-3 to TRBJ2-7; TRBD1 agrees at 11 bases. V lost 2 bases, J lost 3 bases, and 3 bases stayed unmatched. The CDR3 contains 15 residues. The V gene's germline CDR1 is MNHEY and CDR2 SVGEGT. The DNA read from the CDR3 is TGTGCCAGCAGTTACGTGGGGACAGGGGGCTACGAG. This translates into CASSYVGTGGYE. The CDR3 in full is CASSYVGTGGYEQYF.

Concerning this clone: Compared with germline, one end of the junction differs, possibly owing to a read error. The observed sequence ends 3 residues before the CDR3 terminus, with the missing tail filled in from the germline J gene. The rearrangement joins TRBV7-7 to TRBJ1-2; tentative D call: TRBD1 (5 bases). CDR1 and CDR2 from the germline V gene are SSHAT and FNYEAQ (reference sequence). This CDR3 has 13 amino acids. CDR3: CASSLAGAHDYTF. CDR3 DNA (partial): TGTGCTAGCAGCTTAGCTGGGGCCCACGAC.